The rows below give T cell receptor beta chains drawn from one sample of a study of CD8+ T cells in alopecia areata. Profiled with immunoSEQ multiplex PCR; TCRdb holds only in-frame clones, not every one. Of more than 95,000 clones detected, 58% appear once; the ten largest clones hold roughly 30%. The sample in question was CD8+ T cells sorted from blood, obtained at week 4, from a patient treated with tofacitinib. The receptor source for this set is a human donor with alopecia areata. CDR3s include the opening cysteine and the closing phenylalanine or tryptophan. D genes are given only for firm matches.

J: TRBJ2-2; V: TRBV27; D: -; CDR3: CASSLLSLTGELFF
J: TRBJ2-7; V: TRBV5-1; D: TRBD1; CDR3: CASSLDRGPSYEQYF
J: TRBJ2-5; V: TRBV2; D: TRBD1; CDR3: CASIGDRGGETQYF
J: TRBJ2-7; V: TRBV2; D: TRBD1; CDR3: CASTIGTGIGEQYF
J: TRBJ2-5; V: TRBV4-1; D: TRBD2; CDR3: CASSQDEGAGETQYF
J: TRBJ2-1; V: TRBV25-1; D: -; CDR3: CASSESGGPANYNEQFF
J: TRBJ2-1; V: TRBV30; D: TRBD2; CDR3: CAWSVPGGLVQFF
J: TRBJ2-4; V: TRBV6-5; D: TRBD1; CDR3: CASSSATTGLAF
J: TRBJ2-1; V: TRBV5-6; D: -; CDR3: CASSPSWGFYNEQFF
J: TRBJ2-7; V: TRBV6-1; D: TRBD1; CDR3: CASRTGTGSYEQYF
J: -; V: TRBV29-1; D: -; CDR3: CSILPGWEVHEQYF
J: TRBJ1-5; V: TRBV7-9; D: -; CDR3: CASSLNSNQPQHF
J: TRBJ2-7; V: TRBV4-3; D: -; CDR3: CASSQDTDSSYEQYF
J: TRBJ2-7; V: TRBV27; D: TRBD1; CDR3: CASSSGQGYYEQYF
J: TRBJ2-5; V: TRBV5-4; D: -; CDR3: CASSLAPWETQYF
J: TRBJ2-4; V: TRBV5-6; D: -; CDR3: CASSLSGAKNIQYF
J: TRBJ1-1; V: TRBV29-1; D: -; CDR3: CSVGSGAFF
J: TRBJ1-5; V: TRBV25-1; D: TRBD1; CDR3: CASSDLGQGHQPQHF
J: TRBJ2-2; V: TRBV6-4; D: TRBD2; CDR3: CASSGVAGADPGELFF
J: TRBJ2-3; V: TRBV6-1; D: -; CDR3: CASSDDWGFTDTQYF
J: TRBJ1-5; V: TRBV19; D: -; CDR3: CASSIVFDQPQHF
J: TRBJ2-4; V: TRBV29-1; D: -; CDR3: CSVSSRGRKDIQYF
J: TRBJ1-1; V: TRBV29-1; D: -; CDR3: CSVEDRGGGNTEAFF
J: TRBJ2-1; V: TRBV29-1; D: -; CDR3: CSALFYRDEQFF
J: TRBJ2-7; V: TRBV7-9; D: -; CDR3: CASSLTFSEQYF
J: TRBJ2-7; V: TRBV30; D: -; CDR3: CAWSSGYEQYF
J: TRBJ1-6; V: TRBV27; D: -; CDR3: CASSYGGGESPLHF
J: TRBJ2-5; V: TRBV15; D: TRBD2; CDR3: CATSREGASGGAPETQYF
J: TRBJ2-3; V: TRBV27; D: -; CDR3: CASSTYTDTQYF
J: TRBJ1-2; V: TRBV29-1; D: -; CDR3: CSVVWGADGYTF
J: TRBJ2-1; V: TRBV30; D: -; CDR3: CAWNDNNEQFF
J: TRBJ2-7; V: TRBV29-1; D: TRBD1; CDR3: CSVRPGQGPEQYF
J: TRBJ2-7; V: TRBV30; D: -; CDR3: CAWSDGAPFEQYF